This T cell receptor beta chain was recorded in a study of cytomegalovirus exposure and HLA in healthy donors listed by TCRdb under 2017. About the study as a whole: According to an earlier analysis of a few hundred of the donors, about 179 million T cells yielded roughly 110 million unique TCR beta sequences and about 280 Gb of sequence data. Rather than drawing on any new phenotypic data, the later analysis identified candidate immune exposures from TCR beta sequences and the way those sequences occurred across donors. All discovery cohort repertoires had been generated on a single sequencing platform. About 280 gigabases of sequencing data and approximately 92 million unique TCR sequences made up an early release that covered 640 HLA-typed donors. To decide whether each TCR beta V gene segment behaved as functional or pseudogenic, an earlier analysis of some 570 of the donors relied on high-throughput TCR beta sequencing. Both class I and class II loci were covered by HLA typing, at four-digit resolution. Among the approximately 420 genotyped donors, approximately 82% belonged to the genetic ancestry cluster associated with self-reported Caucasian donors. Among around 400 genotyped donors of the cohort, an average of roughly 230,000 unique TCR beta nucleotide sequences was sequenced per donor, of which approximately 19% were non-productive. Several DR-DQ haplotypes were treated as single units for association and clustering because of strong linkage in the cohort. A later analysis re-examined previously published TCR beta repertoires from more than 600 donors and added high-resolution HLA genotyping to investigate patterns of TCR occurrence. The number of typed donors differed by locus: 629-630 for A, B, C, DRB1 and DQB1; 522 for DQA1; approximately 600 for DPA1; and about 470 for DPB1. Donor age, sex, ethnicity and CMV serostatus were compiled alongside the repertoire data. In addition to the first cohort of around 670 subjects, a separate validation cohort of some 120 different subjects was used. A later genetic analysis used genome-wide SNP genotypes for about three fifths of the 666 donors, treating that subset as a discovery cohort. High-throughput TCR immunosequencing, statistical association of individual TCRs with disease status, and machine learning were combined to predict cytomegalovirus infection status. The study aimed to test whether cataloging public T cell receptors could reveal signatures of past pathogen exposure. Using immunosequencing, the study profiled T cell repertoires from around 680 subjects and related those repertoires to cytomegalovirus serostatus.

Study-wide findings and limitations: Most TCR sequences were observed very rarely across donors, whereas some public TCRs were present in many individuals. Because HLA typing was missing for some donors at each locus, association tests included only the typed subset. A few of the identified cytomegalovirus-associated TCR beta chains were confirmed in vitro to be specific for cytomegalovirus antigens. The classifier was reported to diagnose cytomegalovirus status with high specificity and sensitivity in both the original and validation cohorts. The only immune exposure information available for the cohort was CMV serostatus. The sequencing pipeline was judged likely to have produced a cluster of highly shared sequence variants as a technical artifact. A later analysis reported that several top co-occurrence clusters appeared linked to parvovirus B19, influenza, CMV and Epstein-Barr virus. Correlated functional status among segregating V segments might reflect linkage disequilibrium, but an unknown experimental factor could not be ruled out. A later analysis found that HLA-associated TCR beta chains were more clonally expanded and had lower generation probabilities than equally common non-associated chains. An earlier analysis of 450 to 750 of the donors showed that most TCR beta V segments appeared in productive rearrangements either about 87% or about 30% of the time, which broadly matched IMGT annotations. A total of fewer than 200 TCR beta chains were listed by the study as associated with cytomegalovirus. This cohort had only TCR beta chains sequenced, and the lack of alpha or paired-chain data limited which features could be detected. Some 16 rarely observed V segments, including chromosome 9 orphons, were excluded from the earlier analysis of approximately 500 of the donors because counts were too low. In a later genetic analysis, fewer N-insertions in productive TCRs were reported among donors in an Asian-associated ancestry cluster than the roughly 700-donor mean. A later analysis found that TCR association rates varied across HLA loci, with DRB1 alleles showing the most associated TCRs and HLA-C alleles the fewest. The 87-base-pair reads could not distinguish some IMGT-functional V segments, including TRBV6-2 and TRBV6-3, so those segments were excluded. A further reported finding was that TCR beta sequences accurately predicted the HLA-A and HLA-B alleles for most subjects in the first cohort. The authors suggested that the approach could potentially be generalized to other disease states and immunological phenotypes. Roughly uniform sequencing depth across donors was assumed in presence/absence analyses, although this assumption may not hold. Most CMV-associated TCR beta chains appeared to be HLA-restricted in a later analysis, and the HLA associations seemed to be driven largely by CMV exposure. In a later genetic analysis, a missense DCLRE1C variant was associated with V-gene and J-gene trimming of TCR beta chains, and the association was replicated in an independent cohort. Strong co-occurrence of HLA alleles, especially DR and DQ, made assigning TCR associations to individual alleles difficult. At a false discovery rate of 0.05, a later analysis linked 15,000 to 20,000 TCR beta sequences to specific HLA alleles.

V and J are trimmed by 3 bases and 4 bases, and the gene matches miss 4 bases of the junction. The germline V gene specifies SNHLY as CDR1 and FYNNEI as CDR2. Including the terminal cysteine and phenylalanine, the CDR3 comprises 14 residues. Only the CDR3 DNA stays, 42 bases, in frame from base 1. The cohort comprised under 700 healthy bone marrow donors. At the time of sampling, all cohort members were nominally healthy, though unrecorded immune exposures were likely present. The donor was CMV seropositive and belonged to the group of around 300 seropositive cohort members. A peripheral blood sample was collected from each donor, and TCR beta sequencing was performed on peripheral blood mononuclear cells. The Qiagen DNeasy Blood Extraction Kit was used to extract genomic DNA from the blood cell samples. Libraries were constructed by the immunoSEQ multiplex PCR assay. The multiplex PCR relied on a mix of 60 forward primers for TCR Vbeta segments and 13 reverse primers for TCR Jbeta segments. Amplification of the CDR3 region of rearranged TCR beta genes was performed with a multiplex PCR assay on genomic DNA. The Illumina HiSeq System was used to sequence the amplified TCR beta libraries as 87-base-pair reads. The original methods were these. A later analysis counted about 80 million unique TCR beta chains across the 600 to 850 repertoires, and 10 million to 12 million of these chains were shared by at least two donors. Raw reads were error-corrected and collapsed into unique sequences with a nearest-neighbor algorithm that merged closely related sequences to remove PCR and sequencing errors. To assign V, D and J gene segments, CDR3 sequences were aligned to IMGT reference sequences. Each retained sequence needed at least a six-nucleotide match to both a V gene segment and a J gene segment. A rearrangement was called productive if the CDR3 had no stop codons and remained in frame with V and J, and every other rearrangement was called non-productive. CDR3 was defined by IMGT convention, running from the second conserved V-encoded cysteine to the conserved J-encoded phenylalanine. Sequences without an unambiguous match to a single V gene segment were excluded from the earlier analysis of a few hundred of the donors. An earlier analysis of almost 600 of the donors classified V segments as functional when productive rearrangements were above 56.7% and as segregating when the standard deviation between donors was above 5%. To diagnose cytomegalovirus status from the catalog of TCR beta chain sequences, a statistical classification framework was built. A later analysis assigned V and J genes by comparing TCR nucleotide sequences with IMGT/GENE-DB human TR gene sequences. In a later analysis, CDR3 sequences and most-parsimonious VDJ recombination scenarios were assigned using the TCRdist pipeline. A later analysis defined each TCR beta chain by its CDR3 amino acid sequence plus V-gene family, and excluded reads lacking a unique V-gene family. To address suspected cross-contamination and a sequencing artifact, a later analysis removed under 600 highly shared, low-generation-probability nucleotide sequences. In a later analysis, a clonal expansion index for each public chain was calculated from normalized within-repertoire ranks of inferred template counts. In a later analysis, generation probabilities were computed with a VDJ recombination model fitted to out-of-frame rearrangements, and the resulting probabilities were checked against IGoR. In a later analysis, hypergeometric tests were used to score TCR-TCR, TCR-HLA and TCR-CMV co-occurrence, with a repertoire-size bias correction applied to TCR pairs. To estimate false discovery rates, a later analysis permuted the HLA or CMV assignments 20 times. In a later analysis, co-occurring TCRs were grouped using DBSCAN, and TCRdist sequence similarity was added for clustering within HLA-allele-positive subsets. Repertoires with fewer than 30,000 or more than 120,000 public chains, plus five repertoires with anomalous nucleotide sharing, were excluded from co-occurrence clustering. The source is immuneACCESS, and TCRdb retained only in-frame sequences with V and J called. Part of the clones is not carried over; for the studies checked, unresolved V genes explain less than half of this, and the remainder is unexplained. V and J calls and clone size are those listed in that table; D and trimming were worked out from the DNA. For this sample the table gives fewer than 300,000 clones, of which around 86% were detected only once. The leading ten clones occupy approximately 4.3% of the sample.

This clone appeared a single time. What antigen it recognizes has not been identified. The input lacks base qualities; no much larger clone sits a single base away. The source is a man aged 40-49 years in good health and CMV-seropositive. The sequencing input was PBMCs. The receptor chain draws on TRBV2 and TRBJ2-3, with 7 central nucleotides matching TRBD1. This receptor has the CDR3 CASSEEQGSDTQYF. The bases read TGTGCCAGCAGTGAGGAACAGGGGTCAGATACGCAGTATTTT.